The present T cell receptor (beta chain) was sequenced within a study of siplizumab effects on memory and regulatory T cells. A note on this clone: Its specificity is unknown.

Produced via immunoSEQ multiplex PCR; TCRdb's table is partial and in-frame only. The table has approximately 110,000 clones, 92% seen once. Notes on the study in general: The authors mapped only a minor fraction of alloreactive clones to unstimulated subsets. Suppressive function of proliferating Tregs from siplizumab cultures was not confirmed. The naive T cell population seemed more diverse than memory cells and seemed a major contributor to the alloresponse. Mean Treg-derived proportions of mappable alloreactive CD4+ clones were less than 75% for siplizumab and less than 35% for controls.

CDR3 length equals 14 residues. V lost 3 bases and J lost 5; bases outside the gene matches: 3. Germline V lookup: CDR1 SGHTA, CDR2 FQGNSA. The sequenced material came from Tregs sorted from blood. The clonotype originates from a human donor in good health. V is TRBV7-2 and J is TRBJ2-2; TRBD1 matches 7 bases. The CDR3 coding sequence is TGTGCCAGCAGCTTTTCAGGGGGAACCGGGGAGCTGTTTTTT. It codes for CASSFSGGTGELFF.